Listed below are T cell receptor beta chains from one sample, sequenced in a study of T cell responses to AZD1222 COVID-19 vaccine. Data came from immunoSEQ multiplex PCR; TCRdb stores just in-frame clones and leaves some out. The table shows 100,000 to 150,000 clones, with roughly nine tenths occurring only once. The sample here was peripheral blood, taken on day 0 of AZD1222 vaccination. These receptors all come from an adult in good health. The CDR3 runs from the conserved cysteine through the conserved F or W. D genes are given only for firm matches. Clone size, where shown, is once, few, many, or a class for clones that have expanded.

size: NA
V: TRBV30
D: NA
J: TRBJ2-2
DNA: TGTGCCTGGAGGGCAGGGAACACCGGGGAGCTGTTTTTT
CDR3: CAWRAGNTGELFF

size: few
V: TRBV12-3/TRBV12-4
D: NA
J: TRBJ1-5
DNA: TGTGCCAGCAGTGCTAGGGGCCAGCCCCAGCATTTT
CDR3: CASSARGQPQHF

size: once
V: TRBV7-8
D: NA
J: TRBJ1-1
DNA: TGTGCCAGCAGCTTAGCGGGAGGGGTTTCAAGGAACACTGAAGCTTTCTTT
CDR3: CASSLAGGVSRNTEAFF

size: NA
V: TRBV25-1
D: NA
J: TRBJ1-6
DNA: TGTGCCAGCAGTGCCACAAATTCACCCCTCCACTTT
CDR3: CASSATNSPLHF

size: once
V: TRBV3-1/TRBV3-2
D: NA
J: TRBJ2-3
DNA: TGTGCCAGCAGCCAAGATCAACCCACACAGGGTAGGAGGACAGATACGCAGTATTTT
CDR3: CASSQDQPTQGRRTDTQYF

size: NA
V: TRBV5-1
D: TRBD1
J: TRBJ1-2
DNA: TGCGCCAGCAGCTTGGCCTCCGGGACAGGTAGCTATGGCTACACCTTC
CDR3: CASSLASGTGSYGYTF

size: once
V: TRBV4-3
D: NA
J: TRBJ1-2
DNA: TGCGCCAGCAGCCAAGATGCAGGGCCCTATGGCTACACCTTC
CDR3: CASSQDAGPYGYTF

size: NA
V: TRBV6-6
D: NA
J: TRBJ1-6
DNA: TGTGCCAGCTCGACCGGGACAACCTATAATTCACCCCTCCACTTT
CDR3: CASSTGTTYNSPLHF

size: NA
V: TRBV9
D: TRBD2
J: TRBJ2-2
DNA: TGTGCCAGCAGCGTAGTTCCAGCGGGAGTGCCCGGGGAGCTGTTTTTT
CDR3: CASSVVPAGVPGELFF

size: once
V: TRBV29-1
D: NA
J: TRBJ1-2
DNA: TGCAGCGTTGAGGATACTGGTGGGAGGGGTCGGGGCTACACCTTC
CDR3: CSVEDTGGRGRGYTF

size: NA
V: TRBV25-1
D: NA
J: TRBJ1-2
DNA: TGTGCCAGCAGATTGGATGATAACTATGGCTACACCTTC
CDR3: CASRLDDNYGYTF

size: NA
V: TRBV19
D: TRBD1
J: TRBJ1-1
DNA: TGTGCCAGTAGTACCCAACAGGGGGGAGCCACTGAAGCTTTCTTT
CDR3: CASSTQQGGATEAFF

size: NA
V: TRBV27
D: NA
J: TRBJ2-1
DNA: TGTGCCAGCAGTTTGGTCATCGGCCCGCAGTTCTTC
CDR3: CASSLVIGPQFF

size: NA
V: TRBV7-7
D: NA
J: TRBJ2-1
DNA: TGTGCTAGCAGCTTGGGACCGCCATCCTACAATGAGCAGTTCTTC
CDR3: CASSLGPPSYNEQFF

size: NA
V: TRBV19
D: NA
J: TRBJ2-7
DNA: TGTGCCACCCGAAACAGCTACGAGCAGTACTTC
CDR3: CATRNSYEQYF

size: NA
V: TRBV6-5
D: NA
J: TRBJ2-7
DNA: TGTGCCAGCAGTTACGGGGGGGGCAGGGGAAACGAGCAGTACTTC
CDR3: CASSYGGGRGNEQYF

size: NA
V: TRBV6-6
D: NA
J: TRBJ1-3
DNA: TGTGCCAGCAATTCAGGGACAGGAAACACCATATATTTT
CDR3: CASNSGTGNTIYF

size: NA
V: TRBV5-1
D: NA
J: TRBJ2-3
DNA: TGCGCCAGCAGCTTGGAGGCAGGACCTGGCACAGATACGCAGTATTTT
CDR3: CASSLEAGPGTDTQYF

size: NA
V: TRBV3-1/TRBV3-2
D: NA
J: TRBJ2-7
DNA: TGTGCCAGCAGCCAAGGGGCCAGTAAGACCTCCTACGAGCAGTACTTC
CDR3: CASSQGASKTSYEQYF

size: NA
V: TRBV5-6
D: TRBD2
J: TRBJ2-5
DNA: TGTGCCAGCAGCCGGCGGGAGGGCCGGGAGACCCAGTACTTC
CDR3: CASSRREGRETQYF

size: NA
V: TRBV2
D: NA
J: TRBJ1-3
DNA: TGTGCCAGCACCCCGGACAGCTTTGGAAACACCATATATTTT
CDR3: CASTPDSFGNTIYF

size: NA
V: TRBV7-8
D: NA
J: TRBJ1-1
DNA: TGTGCCAGCAGCTTAAAGGCGAACACTGAAGCTTTCTTT
CDR3: CASSLKANTEAFF

size: NA
V: TRBV23-1
D: TRBD2
J: TRBJ2-5
DNA: TGCGCCAGCAGTCAATGGCGACTAGCGGGAGGGCCGGGGACCCAGTACTTC
CDR3: CASSQWRLAGGPGTQYF

size: few
V: TRBV20-1
D: NA
J: TRBJ2-1
DNA: TGCAGTGCTAGTCCAACTGTCCGAAATGAGCAGTTCTTC
CDR3: CSASPTVRNEQFF

size: NA
V: TRBV27
D: NA
J: TRBJ1-6
DNA: TGTGCCAGCAGCCGCTGGGACTCTAATTCACCCCTCCACTTT
CDR3: CASSRWDSNSPLHF

size: NA
V: TRBV7-8
D: TRBD2
J: TRBJ2-7
DNA: TGTGCCAGCAGCTTAGGGACTGGCGGGAGGGCCCACGAGCAGTACTTC
CDR3: CASSLGTGGRAHEQYF

size: NA
V: TRBV13
D: NA
J: TRBJ2-2
DNA: TGTGCCAGCAGGCGCCTGGGGGGCACCGGGGAGCTGTTTTTT
CDR3: CASRRLGGTGELFF

size: NA
V: TRBV14
D: NA
J: TRBJ2-3
DNA: TGTGCCAGCAGCCAAGATTTGATGGTAGATACGCAGTATTTT
CDR3: CASSQDLMVDTQYF

size: NA
V: TRBV10-3
D: TRBD1
J: TRBJ1-3
DNA: TGTGCCATCAGTGAAGGACAGGTTAGAAACACCATATATTTT
CDR3: CAISEGQVRNTIYF

size: NA
V: TRBV19
D: NA
J: TRBJ1-5
DNA: TGTGCCAGTAGTTCTGGGGGGAGGATTAGCAATCAGCCCCAGCATTTT
CDR3: CASSSGGRISNQPQHF

size: NA
V: TRBV12-3/TRBV12-4
D: NA
J: TRBJ2-1
DNA: TGTGCCAGCAGATTGACACTCTACAATGAGCAGTTCTTC
CDR3: CASRLTLYNEQFF

size: NA
V: TRBV2
D: NA
J: TRBJ1-5
DNA: TGTGCCAGCAGTCTAGATATGGATCAGCCCCAGCATTTT
CDR3: CASSLDMDQPQHF

size: NA
V: TRBV27
D: TRBD1
J: TRBJ2-3
DNA: TGTGCCAGCAGTTCCCGGGACAGGGGCCCAGATACGCAGTATTTT
CDR3: CASSSRDRGPDTQYF

size: NA
V: TRBV10-3
D: NA
J: TRBJ1-1
DNA: TGTGCCATCGCGGCGGGGGATAACACTGAAGCTTTCTTT
CDR3: CAIAAGDNTEAFF

size: few
V: TRBV5-6
D: NA
J: TRBJ1-3
DNA: TGTGCCAGCAGCTTGGACGGGAGCCCTGGAAACACCATATATTTT
CDR3: CASSLDGSPGNTIYF

size: NA
V: TRBV3-1/TRBV3-2
D: NA
J: TRBJ1-1
DNA: TGTGCCAGCACCCTTTTCGGGGGCACTGAAGCTTTCTTT
CDR3: CASTLFGGTEAFF

size: NA
V: TRBV13
D: NA
J: TRBJ2-3
DNA: TGTGCCAGCAGCTCCGCTGTCACAGATACGCAGTATTTT
CDR3: CASSSAVTDTQYF

size: NA
V: TRBV6-2/TRBV6-3
D: NA
J: TRBJ2-7
DNA: TGTGCCAGCAGTTTTTCTCAGTACGAGCAGTACTTC
CDR3: CASSFSQYEQYF

size: NA
V: TRBV4-2
D: NA
J: TRBJ1-5
DNA: TGTGCCAGCAGCCAAGATCGGGGAACACAGGCTAGTCAGCCCCAGCATTTT
CDR3: CASSQDRGTQASQPQHF

size: NA
V: TRBV7-8
D: NA
J: TRBJ2-7
DNA: TGTGCCAGCAGCCCGTACAGCTCCTACGAGCAGTACTTC
CDR3: CASSPYSSYEQYF